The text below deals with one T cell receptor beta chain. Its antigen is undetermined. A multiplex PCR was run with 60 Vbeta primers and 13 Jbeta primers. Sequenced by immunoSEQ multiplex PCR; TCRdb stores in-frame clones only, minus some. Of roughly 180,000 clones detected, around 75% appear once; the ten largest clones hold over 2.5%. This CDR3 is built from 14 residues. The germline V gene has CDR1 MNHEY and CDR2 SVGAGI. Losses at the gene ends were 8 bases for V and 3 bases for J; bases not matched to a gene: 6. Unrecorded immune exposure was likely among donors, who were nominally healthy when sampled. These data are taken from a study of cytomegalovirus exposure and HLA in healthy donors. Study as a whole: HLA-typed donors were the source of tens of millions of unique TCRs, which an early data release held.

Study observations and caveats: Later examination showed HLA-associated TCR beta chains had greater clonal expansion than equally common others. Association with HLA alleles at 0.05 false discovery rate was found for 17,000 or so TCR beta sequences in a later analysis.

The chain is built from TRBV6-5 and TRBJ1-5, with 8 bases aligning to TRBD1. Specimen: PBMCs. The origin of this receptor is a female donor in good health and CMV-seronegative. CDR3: CASSPDRDNQPQHF. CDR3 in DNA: TGTGCCAGCTCACCGGACAGGGACAATCAGCCCCAGCATTTT.